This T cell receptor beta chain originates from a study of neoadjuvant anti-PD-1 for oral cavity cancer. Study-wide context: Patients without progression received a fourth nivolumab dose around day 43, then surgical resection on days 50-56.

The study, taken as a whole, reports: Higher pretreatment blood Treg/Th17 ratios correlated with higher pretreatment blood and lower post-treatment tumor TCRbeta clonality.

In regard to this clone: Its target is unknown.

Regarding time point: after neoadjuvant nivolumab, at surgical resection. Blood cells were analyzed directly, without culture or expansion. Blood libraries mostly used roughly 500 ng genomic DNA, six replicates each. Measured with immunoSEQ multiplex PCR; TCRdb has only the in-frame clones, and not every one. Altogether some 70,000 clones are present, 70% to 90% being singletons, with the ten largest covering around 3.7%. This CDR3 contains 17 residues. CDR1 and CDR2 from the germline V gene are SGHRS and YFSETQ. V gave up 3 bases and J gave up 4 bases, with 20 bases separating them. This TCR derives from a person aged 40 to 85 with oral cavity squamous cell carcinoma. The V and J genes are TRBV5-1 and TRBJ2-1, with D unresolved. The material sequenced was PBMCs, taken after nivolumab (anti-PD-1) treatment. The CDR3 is CASSSSLSPTFYNEQFF. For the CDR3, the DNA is TGCGCCAGCAGCTCTTCACTATCCCCTACCTTTTACAATGAGCAGTTCTTC.